The 31 T cell receptor beta chains below come from one sample, sequenced in a study of CD8 T cells in Susac syndrome. RNA was extracted with the RNeasy kit, and a quantity of roughly 0.5 to 1 ug was reverse transcribed using random hexamers. From the immunoSEQ multiplex PCR reads, TCRdb called clonotypes with MiXCR, one entry per CDR3 protein. The table shows under 200,000 distinct CDR3 sequences, with around 94% occurring only once. Sequencing was carried out using CD4+ T cells from PBMCs. The receptors come from a human donor in good health.

The chain links TRBV24-1 to TRBJ2-7; 10 bases line up with TRBD1. J gave up 3 bases and V 4 bases, and 5 bases lay outside the gene matches. Germline V gene sequence: CDR1 KGHDR, CDR2 SFDVKD. The CDR3 consists of 15 residues. The CDR3 loop reads CATSESGQGDYEQYF. Written as DNA, the CDR3 is TGTGCCACCAGTGAGTCAGGACAGGGGGACTACGAGCAGTACTTC.

This clonotype was counted a single time. CDR3 nucleotides: TGCGCCAGCAGACCCCGGGACAGGGGGGCCTATGGCTACACCTTC. Its protein product is CASRPRDRGAYGYTF. V gene TRBV5-1 combines with J gene TRBJ1-2, with TRBD1 identical over 11 bases. The CDR3 is 15 residues long. With 5 bases clipped from V and 4 bases from J, the junction kept 7 bases outside the gene matches. The germline CDR1 and CDR2 sequences are SGHRS and YFSETQ.

The CDR3 here is CSAIGSMNTEAFF. The DNA for the CDR3 is TGCAGTGCTATAGGCAGTATGAACACTGAAGCTTTCTTT. The chain combines TRBV20-1 with TRBJ1-1, with D uncertain. Per the germline V gene, CDR1 is DFQATT and CDR2 is SNEGSKA (reference sequence). CDR3 size: 13 residues. Trimming stripped 4 bases from V and 0 bases from J, with 9 bases between.

The V gene is TRBV29-1, the J gene TRBJ2-5; TRBD2 matches at 10 bases. V lost 8 bases to trimming and J lost 2 bases; unmatched junction nucleotides: 5. This CDR3 has 13 amino acids. Germline V gene sequence: CDR1 SQVTM, CDR2 ANQGSEA. CDR3 in DNA: TGCAGCTCCCGGACTAGCGGACAAGAGACCCAGTACTTC. Encoded protein: CSSRTSGQETQYF.

The chain employs TRBV27 and TRBJ2-7; D remains ambiguous. CDR1 MNHEY and CDR2 SMNVEV come from the germline V gene (reference sequence). The CDR3 consists of 14 residues. The V and J ends lost 0 bases and 4 bases respectively, with 10 bases between them. CDR3: CASSLSSVLYEQYF. DNA of the CDR3: TGTGCCAGCAGTTTATCGTCAGTTCTGTACGAGCAGTACTTC.

The gene calls are TRBV3-1 and TRBJ2-3; 14 positions match TRBD2. The CDR3 extends over 18 amino acids. V lost 1 base and J lost 1; bases outside the gene matches: 4. Germline CDR1 LGHDT, CDR2 YNNKEL (reference sequence). This CDR3 reads CASSQVGTSGGRTDTQYF. CDR3 nucleotides: TGTGCCAGCAGCCAAGTCGGGACTAGCGGGGGCCGCACAGATACGCAGTATTTT.

The gene calls are TRBV23-1 and TRBJ2-5, with 11 bases that match TRBD1. TRBV23-1 is recorded as an ORF, its role being uncertain. V shed 3 bases, J shed 5 bases, and the junction held 5 bases outside the gene matches. The CDR3 is made up of 15 amino acids. The CDR3 DNA follows: TGCGCCAGCAGTCATCCGGGACAGGGGGGCGAGACCCAGTACTTC. This gives the protein CASSHPGQGGETQYF.

The rearrangement joins TRBV5-1 to TRBJ2-7; 11 nucleotides line up with TRBD2. The V gene's germline CDR1 is SGHRS and CDR2 YFSETQ. Trimming at V came to 0 bases and at J to 4 bases, leaving 3 bases not matched to a gene. CDR3 length: 15 residues. The CDR3 bases are TGCGCCAGCAGCTTGGATAGCGGGGGGGCGTACGAGCAGTACTTC. Translated: CASSLDSGGAYEQYF.

The gene calls are TRBV28 and TRBJ2-3; D is unresolved. The CDR3 runs to 16 residues. V lost 6 bases to trimming and J lost 1 base, with 17 bases between them. Germline-derived CDR1 and CDR2 are MDHEN and SYDVKM. The CDR3 DNA reads as TGTGCCAGCAGCCATCTTAGGGAAGTGGGCACAGATACGCAGTATTTT. Translating it yields CASSHLREVGTDTQYF.

The genes are TRBV29-1 and TRBJ2-3, with a possible D match to TRBD1 (6 bases). The CDR3 consists of 13 residues. Germline CDR1 SQVTM, CDR2 ANQGSEA. V lost 6 bases, J lost 3 bases, and 13 bases lay in between. CDR3 amino acids: CSVNRVDTDTQYF. CDR3 sequence (DNA): TGCAGCGTGAACAGGGTTGATACAGATACGCAGTATTTT.

This chain connects TRBV6-6 to TRBJ1-5; no clear D gene. Looked up from germline, CDR1 is MNHNY and CDR2 is SVGAGI (reference sequence). The CDR3 is 10 residues long. V was pared by 10 bases and J by 6 bases, with 7 bases between. The DNA for the CDR3 is TGTGCCACAGGCAGTCAGCCCCAGCATTTT. Its protein product is CATGSQPQHF.

This sequence joins TRBV29-1 and TRBJ2-5; tentative D call: TRBD1 (6 bases). Trimming took off 6 bases at V and 2 bases at J, with 13 bases between the two ends. The CDR3 contains 13 residues. CDR1 and CDR2 from the germline V gene are SQVTM and ANQGSEA. Here the CDR3 reads CSVTDSQQETQYF. DNA of the CDR3: TGCAGCGTGACGGACAGCCAGCAAGAGACCCAGTACTTC.

The chain is built from TRBV20-1 and TRBJ1-4; possible D gene TRBD1, 5 bases. The CDR3 covers 15 residues. The germline V gene has CDR1 DFQATT and CDR2 SNEGSKA (reference sequence). The germline V and J ends were trimmed by 0 bases and 5 bases, with 13 bases remaining between them. CDR3 loop: CSARDFGGGNEKLFF. Here the CDR3 DNA reads TGCAGTGCTAGAGATTTCGGCGGGGGAAATGAAAAACTGTTTTTT.

The chain carries TRBV9 and TRBJ1-5, with D maybe TRBD1 (5 bases). This CDR3 has 14 amino acids. With 0 bases removed from V and 6 bases from J, the gap between germline ends came to 10 bases. CDR1 is SGDLS, CDR2 YYNGEE, per germline. CDR3 loop: CASSVVPGGQPQHF. The CDR3 DNA reads as TGTGCCAGCAGCGTAGTCCCGGGGGGTCAGCCCCAGCATTTT.

On this clonotype: One end of the junction does not line up with germline, which may come from a read error. J is TRBJ2-3 and V is TRBV7-7; 9 nucleotides line up with TRBD1. The CDR3 consists of 15 residues. Germline V CDR1 and CDR2: SSHAT, FNYEAQ (reference sequence). This CDR3 is CASSRGQGSTDTQYF. DNA of the CDR3: TGTGCTAGCAGCAGGGGACAGGGTAGCACAGATACGCAGTATTTT. Combining the CDR3 with reference TRBV7-7 and TRBJ2-3 gives the whole variable domain GAGVSQSPRYKVTKRGQDVTLRCDPISSHATLYWYQQALGQGPEFLTYFNYEAQPDKSGLPSDRFSAERPEGSISTLTIQRTEQRDSAMYRCASSRGQGSTDTQYFGPGTRLTVL.

This chain uses TRBV20-1 with TRBJ2-3; 8 nucleotides line up with TRBD2. The J segment lost 1 base and the V segment lost 0 bases, leaving 9 bases of the junction unmatched. CDR1 is DFQATT, CDR2 SNEGSKA, per germline (reference sequence). This CDR3 is built from 17 residues. In DNA form, the CDR3 reads TGCAGTGCTAGAGATTGGAAAATAGCGGGGCGCACAGATACGCAGTATTTT. Its translation is CSARDWKIAGRTDTQYF.

This sequence joins TRBV20-1 and TRBJ1-1; D is undetermined. The germline V and J ends were trimmed by 1 base and 4 bases, with 13 bases remaining between them. Germline values: CDR1 DFQATT, CDR2 SNEGSKA (reference sequence). The CDR3 extends over 14 amino acids. The chain's CDR3 is CSARVTGLGTEAFF. The CDR3 bases are TGCAGTGCTAGAGTTACCGGGTTGGGCACTGAAGCTTTCTTT.

V and J are TRBV29-1 and TRBJ1-1; no reliable D call. This CDR3 has 14 amino acids. Germline V gene sequence: CDR1 SQVTM, CDR2 ANQGSEA. Trimming shortened V by 4 bases and J by 1 base, and 13 bases separated the two germline ends. The CDR3 nucleotides are TGCAGCGTTGCTCCGTTACTGGCGAACACTGAAGCTTTCTTT. Amino acids: CSVAPLLANTEAFF.

This chain links TRBV4-2 with TRBJ2-5, with a tentative D call TRBD1 (5 bases). The germline V gene has CDR1 LGHNA and CDR2 YNFKEQ. The CDR3 length is 13 residues. V was cut by 0 bases and J by 5 bases, with 7 bases left in between. CDR3 DNA: TGTGCCAGCAGCCAAGATGCAGGGGAGACCCAGTACTTC. This codes for CASSQDAGETQYF.

The rearrangement links TRBV30 to TRBJ1-5, with D unresolved. V dropped 0 bases and J dropped 7 bases, with 10 bases sitting between them. CDR3 length: 13 residues. The germline V gene has CDR1 GTSNPN and CDR2 SVGIG (reference sequence). The CDR3 here is CAWSVAGLQPQHF. In DNA, the CDR3 is TGTGCCTGGAGTGTAGCGGGATTACAGCCCCAGCATTTT.

On this clonotype itself: Relative to the germline gene, one junction end is altered; a read error may explain this. The rearrangement uses TRBV3-1 and TRBJ2-5; D remains unclear. The CDR3 loop spans 12 amino acids. Germline V gene data show CDR1 as LGHDT and CDR2 as YNNKEL (reference sequence). The CDR3 nucleotides are TGTGCCAGCAGCCCTCCCGGAGAGAGCCAGTACTTC. This codes for CASSPPGESQYF.

This chain connects TRBV9 to TRBJ2-6, with D unclear. This CDR3 comprises 15 residues. V was cut by 0 bases and J by 4 bases, with 8 bases left in between. CDR1 is SGDLS, CDR2 YYNGEE, per germline. This chain's CDR3 is CASSVEKAGANVLTF. CDR3 bases: TGTGCCAGCAGCGTAGAGAAAGCGGGGGCCAACGTCCTGACTTTC.

The chain recombines TRBV7-9 with TRBJ2-1, with 10 bases aligning to TRBD1. The V segment lost 5 bases and the J segment 8 bases; nucleotides outside the gene matches: 9. Germline V lookup: CDR1 SEHNR, CDR2 FQNEAQ (reference sequence). The CDR3 contains 15 residues. The DNA of the CDR3 is TGTGCCAGCAGCCCAAGGTGGGACAGGGGTTATGAGCAGTTCTTC. Its protein is CASSPRWDRGYEQFF.

The chain is built from TRBV7-2 and TRBJ2-7; D gene uncertain. CDR3 length equals 14 residues. Germline CDR1 and CDR2: SGHTA and FQGNSA. V lost 3 bases and J 5 bases, leaving 14 bases between the germline ends. The CDR3 nucleotides are TGTGCCAGCAGCTTCCGGACGGTGTCGAACGAGCAGTACTTC. It codes for CASSFRTVSNEQYF. Using reference TRBV7-2 and TRBJ2-7 for the parts outside the CDR3, the full variable domain is GAGVSQSPSNKVTEKGKDVELRCDPISGHTALYWYRQSLGQGLEFLIYFQGNSAPDKSGLPSDRFSAERTGGSVSTLTIQRTQQEDSAVYLCASSFRTVSNEQYFGPGTRLTVT.

The chain couples TRBV27 to TRBJ2-2; perhaps TRBD1 as D (5 bases). The CDR3 runs 16 residues. Germline loops: CDR1 MNHEY, CDR2 SMNVEV (reference sequence). Trimming pared 2 bases from V and 1 base from J, leaving 11 bases between. CDR3 amino acids: CASSLAQGRNTGELFF. As DNA, the CDR3 is TGTGCCAGCAGTTTAGCCCAGGGTAGGAACACCGGGGAGCTGTTTTTT.

The chain joins TRBV6-5 to TRBJ2-3; no reliable D call. CDR3 length equals 17 residues. CDR1 and CDR2 from the germline V gene are MNHEY and SVGAGI. Trimming pared 2 bases from V and 0 bases from J, leaving 15 bases between. CDR3 sequence (DNA): TGTGCCAGCAGTTACCTCCCCGGCAGTCCTAGCACAGATACGCAGTATTTT. Its protein product is CASSYLPGSPSTDTQYF.

V is TRBV7-6 and J is TRBJ2-7; no firm D call. The CDR3 runs to 10 residues. Germline CDR1 reads SGHVS; CDR2 reads FNYEAQ. With 5 bases removed from V and 6 bases from J, the gap between germline ends came to 5 bases. As DNA, the CDR3 is TGTGCCAGCAGCCCCTTCGAGCAGTACTTC. Translating it yields CASSPFEQYF.

The J gene is TRBJ2-7, the V gene TRBV2; maybe TRBD2 (6 bases). Between the trimmed V and J ends, which lost 1 base and 0 bases, there was a span of 16 bases. In germline, CDR1 is SNHLY, CDR2 FYNNEI. This CDR3 has 17 amino acids. The CDR3 spells CASSEGRGRYNSYEQYF. CDR3 nucleotide sequence: TGTGCCAGCAGTGAAGGGAGGGGTAGGTACAACTCCTACGAGCAGTACTTC.

The chain couples TRBV29-1 to TRBJ1-5; TRBD1 matches 7 bases. The V segment lost 7 bases and the J segment 4 bases; nucleotides outside the gene matches: 7. CDR3 length equals 13 residues. From germline, CDR1 is SQVTM and CDR2 ANQGSEA. CDR3 loop: CSATSTGNQPQHF. CDR3 sequence (DNA): TGCAGCGCTACCTCGACAGGGAATCAGCCCCAGCATTTT.

This sequence joins TRBV20-1 and TRBJ2-5, with TRBD2 as a possible D gene (5 bases). Trimming cost V 6 bases and J 13 bases, with 15 bases left between them. Germline V lookup: CDR1 DFQATT, CDR2 SNEGSKA (reference sequence). The CDR3 runs 10 residues. In DNA, the CDR3 is TGCAGTGCCCAGAGGAGTGGACTGTACTTC. Its protein product is CSAQRSGLYF.

The gene calls are TRBV29-1 and TRBJ1-2; D is unclear. CDR1 and CDR2 (germline): SQVTM, ANQGSEA. The V end lost 4 bases, the J end lost 2 bases, and 8 bases lay between the germline ends. This CDR3 has 12 amino acids. The CDR3 sequence: CSVVAVNYGYTF. The CDR3 DNA follows: TGCAGCGTTGTCGCCGTGAACTATGGCTACACCTTC.